This TCR beta chain was recorded in a study of T cells in localized non-small cell lung cancer. Trimming took 5 bases from V and 1 from J; bases not matched to a gene: 10. CDR3 length: 15 residues. Per germline, CDR1 SQVTM and CDR2 ANQGSEA. Method: immunoSEQ multiplex PCR; TCRdb's copy keeps in-frame clones and lacks some. The sample lists approximately 89,000 clones, about three quarters occurring once. The sequence was collected from a man aged 40 to 70 with stage II squamous cell lung carcinoma. The material was PBMCs, obtained before any cancer treatment. The chain carries TRBV29-1 and TRBJ2-5, with 7 bases matching TRBD1. This chain's CDR3 is CSVRFDRAIQETQYF. CDR3 nucleotides: TGCAGCGTTCGATTCGACAGGGCGATCCAAGAGACCCAGTACTTC. The whole variable domain, filled in from reference TRBV29-1 and TRBJ2-5, reads SAVISQKPSRDICQRGTSLTIQCQVDSQVTMMFWYRQQPGQSLTLIATANQGSEATYESGFVIDKFPISRPNLTFSTLTVSNMSPEDSSIYLCSVRFDRAIQETQYFGPGTRLLVL.